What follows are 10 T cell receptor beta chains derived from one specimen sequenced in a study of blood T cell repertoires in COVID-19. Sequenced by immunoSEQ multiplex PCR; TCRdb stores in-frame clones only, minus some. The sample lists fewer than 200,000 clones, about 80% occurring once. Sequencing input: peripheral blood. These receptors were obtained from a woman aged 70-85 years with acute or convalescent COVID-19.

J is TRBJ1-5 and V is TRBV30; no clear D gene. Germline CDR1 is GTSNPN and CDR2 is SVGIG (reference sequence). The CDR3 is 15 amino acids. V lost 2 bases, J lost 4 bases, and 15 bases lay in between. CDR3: CAWSSGGGRNQPQHF. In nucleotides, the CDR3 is TGTGCCTGGAGTAGCGGAGGAGGACGAAATCAGCCCCAGCATTTT. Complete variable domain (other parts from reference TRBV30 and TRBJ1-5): SQTIHQWPATLVQPVGSPLSLECTVEGTSNPNLYWYRQAAGRGLQLLFYSVGIGQISSEVPQNLSASRPQDRQFILSSKKLLLSDSGFYLCAWSSGGGRNQPQHFGDGTRLSIL.

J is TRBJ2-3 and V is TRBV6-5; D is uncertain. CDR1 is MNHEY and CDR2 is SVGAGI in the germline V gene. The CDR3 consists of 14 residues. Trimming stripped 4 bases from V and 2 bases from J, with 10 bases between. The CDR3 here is CASSLVEYTDTQYF. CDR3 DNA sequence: TGTGCCAGCAGTTTGGTAGAGTACACAGATACGCAGTATTTT.

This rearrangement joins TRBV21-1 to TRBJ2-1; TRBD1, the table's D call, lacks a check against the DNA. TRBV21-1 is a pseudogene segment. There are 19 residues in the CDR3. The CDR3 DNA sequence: TGTGCCAGCACCTCCCTGGCGCACAGGGACCACAGCTCCTACAATGAGCAGTTCTTC. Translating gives CASTSLAHRDHSSYNEQFF.

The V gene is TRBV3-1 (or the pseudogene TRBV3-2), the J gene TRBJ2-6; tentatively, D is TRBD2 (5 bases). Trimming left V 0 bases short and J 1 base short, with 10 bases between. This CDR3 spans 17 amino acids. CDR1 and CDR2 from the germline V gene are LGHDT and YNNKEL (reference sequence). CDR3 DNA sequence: TGTGCCAGCAGCCAAGAAGTTCCGGGGTCTGGGGCCAACGTCCTGACTTTC. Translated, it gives CASSQEVPGSGANVLTF.

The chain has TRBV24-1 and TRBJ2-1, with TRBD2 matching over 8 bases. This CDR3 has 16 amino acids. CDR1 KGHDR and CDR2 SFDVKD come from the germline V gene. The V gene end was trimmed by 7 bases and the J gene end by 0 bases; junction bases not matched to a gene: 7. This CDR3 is CATSDVLADSYNEQFF. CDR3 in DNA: TGTGCCACCAGCGACGTACTAGCGGACTCCTACAATGAGCAGTTCTTC.

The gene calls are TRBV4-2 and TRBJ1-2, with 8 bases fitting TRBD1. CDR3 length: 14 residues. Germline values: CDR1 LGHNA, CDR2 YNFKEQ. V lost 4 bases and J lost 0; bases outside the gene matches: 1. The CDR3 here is CASSPDRANYGYTF. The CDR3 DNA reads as TGTGCCAGCAGCCCGGACAGGGCTAACTATGGCTACACCTTC.

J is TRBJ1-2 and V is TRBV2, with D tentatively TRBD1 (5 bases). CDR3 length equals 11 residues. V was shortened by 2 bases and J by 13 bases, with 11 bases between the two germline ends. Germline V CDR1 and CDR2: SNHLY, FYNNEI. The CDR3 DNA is TGTGCCAGCAGTGAACAAAGGGGATCCACCTTC. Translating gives CASSEQRGSTF.

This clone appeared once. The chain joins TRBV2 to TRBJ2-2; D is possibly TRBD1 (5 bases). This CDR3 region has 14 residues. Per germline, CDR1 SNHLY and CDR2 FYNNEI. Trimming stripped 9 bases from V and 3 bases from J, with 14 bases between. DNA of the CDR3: TGTGCCAGTGGACCCAGGGTTGACACCGGGGAGCTGTTTTTT. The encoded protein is CASGPRVDTGELFF.

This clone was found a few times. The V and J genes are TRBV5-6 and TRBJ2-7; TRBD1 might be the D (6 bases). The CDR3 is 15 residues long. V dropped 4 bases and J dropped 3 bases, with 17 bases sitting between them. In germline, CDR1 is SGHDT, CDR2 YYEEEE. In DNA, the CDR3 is TGTGCCAGCAGCCCTCCGGGCTCAGGGGACTACGAGCAGTACTTC. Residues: CASSPPGSGDYEQYF.

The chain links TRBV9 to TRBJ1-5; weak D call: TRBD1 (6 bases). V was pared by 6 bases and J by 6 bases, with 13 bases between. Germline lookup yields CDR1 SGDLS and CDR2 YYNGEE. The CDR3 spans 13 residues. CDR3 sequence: CASNNRVRQPQHF. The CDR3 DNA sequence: TGTGCCAGCAACAACAGGGTACGTCAGCCCCAGCATTTT.